The 32 T cell receptor beta chains below come from one sample, sequenced in a study of shared clonotypes between healthy human individuals. It was CD45RO-negative cells, positively selected for CCR7, that made up naive CD8 cells, with terminally differentiated effector memory CD45RA+ cells excluded. The repertoire was sequenced with immunoSEQ multiplex PCR; TCRdb's copy has only in-frame clones and lacks some. The sample lists about 800,000 clones; around 96% were seen once. The sequencing input was naive CD8+ T cells sorted from blood. The receptors originated from a man between 25 and 39 years old in good health.

The V and J genes are TRBV20-1 and TRBJ2-7; the D gene is possibly TRBD2 (6 bases). Germline CDR1 DFQATT, CDR2 SNEGSKA (reference sequence). V was cut by 7 bases and J by 0 bases, with 7 bases left in between. The CDR3 contains 11 residues. The CDR3 region is CSGRGSYEQYF. In DNA form, the CDR3 reads TGCAGTGGGAGGGGCTCCTACGAGCAGTACTTC.

The V gene is TRBV2, the J gene TRBJ2-7; the match to TRBD1 covers 7 bases. With 1 base clipped from V and 1 base from J, the junction kept 4 bases outside the gene matches. This CDR3 comprises 15 residues. Germline V gives CDR1 SNHLY, CDR2 FYNNEI. In nucleotides, the CDR3 is TGTGCCAGCAGTGAAGGGGACAGTGGGTCCTACGAGCAGTACTTC. This gives the protein CASSEGDSGSYEQYF.

The table lists this clone with a count of one. The CDR3 loop is CASINRSGNTIYF. The CDR3 coding sequence is TGTGCCAGCATTAACCGCTCTGGAAACACCATATATTTT. The rearrangement uses TRBV27 and TRBJ1-3, with D uncertain. Trimming left V 7 bases short and J 0 bases short, with 7 bases between. The CDR3 loop spans 13 amino acids. Germline-derived CDR1 and CDR2 are MNHEY and SMNVEV (reference sequence).

The gene calls are TRBV9 and TRBJ2-1, with 10 bases fitting TRBD2. The length of the CDR3 is 17 residues. Germline V CDR1 and CDR2: SGDLS, YYNGEE. V gave up 3 bases and J gave up 0 bases; unmatched junction bases: 6. This chain's CDR3 is CASSAPSGSFSYNEQFF. As DNA, the CDR3 is TGTGCCAGCAGCGCTCCTAGCGGGAGCTTCTCCTACAATGAGCAGTTCTTC. The entire variable domain, with the rest obtained from reference TRBV9 and TRBJ2-1, is as follows: DSGVTQTPKHLITATGQRVTLRCSPRSGDLSVYWYQQSLDQGLQFLIQYYNGEERAKGNILERFSAQQFPDLHSELNLSSLELGDSALYFCASSAPSGSFSYNEQFFGPGTRLTVL.

V gene TRBV11-2 combines with J gene TRBJ1-5; possibly TRBD1 for D (5 bases). The CDR3 covers 17 residues. CDR1 is SGHAT, CDR2 FQNNGV, per germline. V was cut by 1 base and J by 8 bases, with 21 bases left in between. DNA of the CDR3: TGTGCCAGCAGCTTAGGGTCTTCGGGGACCGGGGGTGAGCCCCAGCATTTT. As protein: CASSLGSSGTGGEPQHF. The whole variable domain, filled in from reference TRBV11-2 and TRBJ1-5, reads EAGVAQSPRYKIIEKRQSVAFWCNPISGHATLYWYQQILGQGPKLLIQFQNNGVVDDSQLPKDRFSAERLKGVDSTLKIQPAKLEDSAVYLCASSLGSSGTGGEPQHFGDGTRLSIL.

V and J are TRBV9 and TRBJ2-1; 8 positions match TRBD2. This CDR3 contains 16 residues. V lost 4 bases, J lost 1 base, and 7 bases stayed unmatched. Germline CDR1 is SGDLS and CDR2 is YYNGEE. The CDR3 is CASSLSGLASYNEQFF. The CDR3 coding sequence is TGTGCCAGCAGCCTTTCCGGACTAGCATCCTACAATGAGCAGTTCTTC.

J is TRBJ1-1 and V is TRBV29-1; no definite D call. Trimming cost V 2 bases and J 1 base, with 14 bases left between them. There are 15 residues in the CDR3. CDR1 SQVTM and CDR2 ANQGSEA come from the germline V gene. For the CDR3, the DNA is TGCAGCGTTGAACAAGGAAGGCCCAGGAACACTGAAGCTTTCTTT. It yields the protein CSVEQGRPRNTEAFF. Looking up the rest from reference TRBV29-1 and TRBJ1-1 gives the full variable domain: SAVISQKPSRDICQRGTSLTIQCQVDSQVTMMFWYRQQPGQSLTLIATANQGSEATYESGFVIDKFPISRPNLTFSTLTVSNMSPEDSSIYLCSVEQGRPRNTEAFFGQGTRLTVV.

This clone is a singleton in its sample. The rearrangement uses TRBV5-6 and TRBJ2-3; 7 positions match TRBD2. V was pared by 3 bases and J by 4 bases, with 20 bases of the junction left unmatched. This CDR3 has 19 amino acids. Per germline, CDR1 SGHDT and CDR2 YYEEEE. CDR3 residues: CASSSAGVWTRNGPDTQYF. The CDR3 nucleotides read TGTGCCAGCAGCTCCGCGGGGGTGTGGACTCGTAACGGCCCAGATACGCAGTATTTT.

The rearrangement uses TRBV29-1 and TRBJ2-3; the D is unclear. Trimming cost V 2 bases and J 0 bases, with 9 bases left between them. This CDR3 region has 14 residues. Germline V gene lookup returns CDR1 SQVTM and CDR2 ANQGSEA. CDR3 residues: CSVEKGASTDTQYF. CDR3 DNA sequence: TGCAGCGTTGAAAAGGGCGCTAGCACAGATACGCAGTATTTT.

This chain uses TRBV4-1 with TRBJ2-7; perhaps TRBD2 as D (6 bases). Germline values: CDR1 MGHRA, CDR2 YSYEKL. Trimming shortened V by 1 base and J by 2 bases, and 12 bases separated the two germline ends. The CDR3 runs 15 residues. DNA for the CDR3: TGCGCCAGCAGCCAAGTGGGACTCAAAACCTACGAGCAGTACTTC. Translated: CASSQVGLKTYEQYF.

The CDR3 DNA follows: TGTGCCAGCAGTTGGACTAGCGGGGACTACAATGAGCAGTTCTTC. It yields the protein CASSWTSGDYNEQFF. The V gene is TRBV6-5, the J gene TRBJ2-1; TRBD2 aligns across 12 bases. The J segment lost 3 bases and the V segment lost 4 bases, leaving 1 base of the junction unmatched. The CDR3 is 15 residues long. Germline CDR1 MNHEY, CDR2 SVGAGI.

This chain uses TRBV14 with TRBJ2-7; 8 bases align to TRBD2. There are 16 residues in the CDR3. Germline V gene lookup returns CDR1 SGHDN and CDR2 FVKESK. V lost 1 base and J lost 4; bases outside the gene matches: 9. The CDR3, as DNA: TGTGCCAGCAGCCAAGGGACCGGGACTAGGAGGTACGAGCAGTACTTC. It yields the protein CASSQGTGTRRYEQYF.

Points on this clone: Relative to the germline gene, one junction end is altered; a read error may explain this. This chain joins TRBV7-7 and TRBJ2-2; D is possibly TRBD2 (5 bases). There are 18 residues in the CDR3. Germline V CDR1 and CDR2: SSHAT, FNYEAQ (reference sequence). The CDR3 spells CASSLSILVGSHTGELFF. DNA of the CDR3: TGTGCTAGCAGCTTGTCCATACTAGTAGGCTCTCACACCGGGGAGCTGTTTTTT.

About this clone: This specimen includes other DNA sequences encoding the same CDR3. The chain couples TRBV5-1 to TRBJ2-5, with a possible D match to TRBD2 (5 bases). V lost 0 bases and J 0 bases, leaving 6 bases between the germline ends. Germline V CDR1 and CDR2: SGHRS, YFSETQ. The CDR3 has 14 amino acids. The CDR3 DNA is TGCGCCAGCAGCTTGGCCGGGAACCAAGAGACCCAGTACTTC. It specifies CASSLAGNQETQYF.

This clone was counted once. The chain joins TRBV2 to TRBJ2-3, with TRBD2 matching 12 bases. CDR1 SNHLY and CDR2 FYNNEI come from the germline V gene. The V segment lost 2 bases and the J segment 5 bases; nucleotides outside the gene matches: 14. The CDR3 consists of 19 residues. The CDR3 DNA reads as TGTGCCAGCAGTGAAAGTTTAACCCTAGCGGGAGGGCCAGAAGATACGCAGTATTTT. This encodes CASSESLTLAGGPEDTQYF.

With regard to this clone: An end of the junction does not agree with germline; a read error may underlie this. This chain joins TRBV9 and TRBJ2-1; TRBD1 aligns across 7 bases. The germline V gene encodes CDR1 SGDLS and CDR2 YYNGEE. This CDR3 has 15 amino acids. The CDR3 sequence is CASSEGQENHNEQLF. CDR3 DNA sequence: TGTGCCAGCAGCGAAGGACAGGAAAATCACAATGAGCAGCTCTTC.

This rearrangement joins TRBV5-4 to TRBJ2-2; D perhaps matches TRBD1 (5 bases). Germline CDR1 SGHNT, CDR2 YYREEE (reference sequence). The CDR3 has 15 amino acids. V was clipped by 2 bases and J by 4 bases, with 12 bases between them. CDR3 nucleotides: TGTGCCAGCAGCTTATTAGGGCAGGGCACCGGGGAGCTGTTTTTT. Its protein is CASSLLGQGTGELFF. The variable domain in full, completed from reference TRBV5-4 and TRBJ2-2, reads ETGVTQSPTHLIKTRGQQVTLRCSSQSGHNTVSWYQQALGQGPQFIFQYYREEENGRGNFPPRFSGLQFPNYSSELNVNALELDDSALYLCASSLLGQGTGELFFGEGSRLTVL.

CDR3 region: CASSLVGQGSTDTQYF. Written as DNA, the CDR3 is TGTGCCAGCAGCTTGGTCGGACAGGGGAGCACAGATACGCAGTATTTT. The rearrangement links TRBV5-5 to TRBJ2-3; TRBD1 matches 9 bases. The CDR3 is 16 residues long. The germline CDR1 and CDR2 sequences are SGHKS and YYEKEE (reference sequence). V lost 0 bases and J lost 0; bases outside the gene matches: 2.

The rearrangement uses TRBV28 and TRBJ1-5; the D is unclear. Germline assignment: CDR1 MDHEN and CDR2 SYDVKM. This CDR3 contains 14 residues. V was shortened by 7 bases and J by 5 bases, with 15 bases between the two germline ends. As DNA, the CDR3 is TGTGCCAGCACGGGTCTGGCACTTGATCAGCCCCAGCATTTT. This codes for CASTGLALDQPQHF.

The chain links TRBV6-1 to TRBJ1-2; 7 bases are a match to TRBD1. With V trimmed by 7 bases and J by 5 bases, 10 bases remained unmatched. Germline CDR1 MNHNS, CDR2 SASEGT. The CDR3 loop spans 14 amino acids. For the CDR3, the DNA is TGTGCCAGCACGCCGCGAGGGGGCGGGTATGGCTACACCTTC. It is translated as CASTPRGGGYGYTF.

The chain couples TRBV13 to TRBJ1-2, with TRBD1 identical over 10 bases. V dropped 4 bases and J dropped 8; count of bases not matched to a gene: 7. Germline CDR1 is PRHDT and CDR2 is FYEKMQ (reference sequence). The CDR3 is 14 amino acids. For the CDR3, the DNA is TGTGCCAGCAGCTGGGGACAGGGGTTTATAGGCTACACCTTC. It specifies CASSWGQGFIGYTF.

Note on this clone: This CDR3 is also generated by other DNA sequences in the sample. The chain combines TRBV9 with TRBJ2-2, with D uncertain. Germline V gene lookup returns CDR1 SGDLS and CDR2 YYNGEE. V lost 1 base and J lost 6, with 7 bases in between. The CDR3 is made up of 13 amino acids. This chain's CDR3 is CASSVRAAGELFF. The CDR3 nucleotides are TGTGCCAGCAGCGTACGGGCAGCCGGGGAGCTGTTTTTT.

This chain links TRBV29-1 with TRBJ2-2; 7 positions match TRBD2. The germline V gene encodes CDR1 SQVTM and CDR2 ANQGSEA. This CDR3 spans 15 amino acids. V lost 5 bases to trimming and J lost 2 bases; unmatched junction nucleotides: 8. The CDR3 DNA reads TGCAGCGTTTACTTTGCGGGGGAAAACACCGGGGAGCTGTTTTTT. This sequence encodes CSVYFAGENTGELFF.

The V and J genes are TRBV29-1 and TRBJ2-7; D possibly uses TRBD1 or TRBD2 (5 bases each). This CDR3 has 14 amino acids. Germline CDR1 and CDR2: SQVTM and ANQGSEA. Deletions cut 1 base from V and 0 bases from J, with 10 bases between. The CDR3 sequence is CSVEGGSHSYEQYF. The CDR3 DNA is TGCAGCGTTGAAGGGGGGTCCCACTCCTACGAGCAGTACTTC.

On this clone itself: A read error may be the cause here, since a much bigger clone is one base away. Other nucleotide sequences from this sample produce the same CDR3. V is TRBV27 and J is TRBJ2-7; 10 bases map to TRBD1. V trimming: 5 bases; J trimming: 3 bases; junction bases outside the gene matches: 4. Per germline, CDR1 MNHEY and CDR2 SMNVEV (reference sequence). The CDR3 is 14 amino acids. CDR3 loop: CASSPGTGDYEQYF. The DNA of the CDR3 is TGTGCCAGCAGTCCCGGGACAGGGGACTACGAGCAGTACTTC.

The chain couples TRBV28 to TRBJ1-5, with D perhaps matching TRBD1 (5 bases). CDR3 length equals 14 residues. The germline V and J ends were trimmed by 2 bases and 6 bases, with 11 bases remaining between them. The germline gives CDR1 MDHEN, CDR2 SYDVKM. CDR3 sequence: CASSLGDRLQPQHF. The CDR3, as DNA: TGTGCCAGCAGTTTAGGGGACCGCCTTCAGCCCCAGCATTTT.

This clone came up once. This chain joins TRBV5-4 and TRBJ2-7; 8 nucleotides match TRBD1. The germline gives CDR1 SGHNT, CDR2 YYREEE (reference sequence). There are 15 residues in the CDR3. The J segment lost 5 bases and the V segment lost 4 bases, leaving 11 bases of the junction unmatched. CDR3 coding DNA: TGTGCCAGCAGCCGCCCGGACAGGGTTCAGCACGAGCAGTACTTC. It codes for CASSRPDRVQHEQYF. The variable domain in full, completed from reference TRBV5-4 and TRBJ2-7, reads ETGVTQSPTHLIKTRGQQVTLRCSSQSGHNTVSWYQQALGQGPQFIFQYYREEENGRGNFPPRFSGLQFPNYSSELNVNALELDDSALYLCASSRPDRVQHEQYFGPGTRLTVT.

V usage is TRBV2 and J usage is TRBJ2-1; no firm D call. This CDR3 is 14 amino acids long. Germline V gene sequence: CDR1 SNHLY, CDR2 FYNNEI. Between the trimmed V and J ends, which lost 4 bases and 3 bases, there was a span of 10 bases. The CDR3 region is CASSAKANYNEQFF. The CDR3, as DNA: TGTGCCAGCAGTGCCAAAGCGAACTACAATGAGCAGTTCTTC.

The chain recombines TRBV9 with TRBJ1-2, with no clear D. Trimming took 0 bases from V and 6 from J, leaving 15 bases between them. The CDR3 is 15 residues long. From germline, CDR1 is SGDLS and CDR2 YYNGEE. CDR3 coding DNA: TGTGCCAGCAGCGTAGTTGGAGGATCTCGTGATGGCTACACCTTC. This encodes CASSVVGGSRDGYTF.

The chain couples TRBV28 to TRBJ2-7; D remains ambiguous. Germline values: CDR1 MDHEN, CDR2 SYDVKM. The germline V and J ends were trimmed by 1 base and 2 bases, with 6 bases remaining between them. The CDR3 extends over 13 amino acids. The DNA of the CDR3 is TGTGCCAGCAGTTTATATGTGACCTACGAGCAGTACTTC. It specifies CASSLYVTYEQYF.

This chain connects TRBV2 to TRBJ2-7; 10 bases agree with TRBD1. Germline lookup yields CDR1 SNHLY and CDR2 FYNNEI. The CDR3 runs to 15 residues. With 8 bases clipped from V and 7 bases from J, the junction kept 14 bases outside the gene matches. This chain's CDR3 is CASSNRDRGVREQYF. CDR3 nucleotide sequence: TGTGCCAGCTCCAACCGGGACAGGGGCGTCAGGGAGCAGTACTTC.

This chain links TRBV7-9 with TRBJ2-7; 7 bases fit TRBD2. After removal of 5 bases from V and 0 bases from J, the junction contained 4 bases not matched to a gene. Germline V gene data show CDR1 as SEHNR and CDR2 as FQNEAQ (reference sequence). CDR3 length: 14 amino acids. CDR3 DNA sequence: TGTGCCAGCAGCACTAGCGAGAGCTCCTACGAGCAGTACTTC. This sequence encodes CASSTSESSYEQYF. The full variable domain, rest sourced from reference TRBV7-9 and TRBJ2-7, is DTGVSQNPRHKITKRGQNVTFRCDPISEHNRLYWYRQTLGQGPEFLTYFQNEAQLEKSRLLSDRFSAERPKGSFSTLEIQRTEQGDSAMYLCASSTSESSYEQYFGPGTRLTVT.